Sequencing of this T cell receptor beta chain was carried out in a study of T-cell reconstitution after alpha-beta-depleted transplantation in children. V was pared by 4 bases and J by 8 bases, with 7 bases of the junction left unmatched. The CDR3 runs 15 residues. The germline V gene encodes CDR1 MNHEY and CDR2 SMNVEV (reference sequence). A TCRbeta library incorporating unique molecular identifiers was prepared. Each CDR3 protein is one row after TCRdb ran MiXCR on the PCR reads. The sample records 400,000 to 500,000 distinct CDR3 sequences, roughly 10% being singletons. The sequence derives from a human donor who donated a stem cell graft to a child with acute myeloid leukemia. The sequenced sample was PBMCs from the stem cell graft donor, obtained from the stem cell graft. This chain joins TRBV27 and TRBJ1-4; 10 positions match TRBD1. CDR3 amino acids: CASSSPGTGDEKLFF. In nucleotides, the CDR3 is TGTGCCAGCAGTTCCCCCGGGACAGGGGACGAAAAACTGTTTTTT.